This record concerns one T cell receptor (beta chain) sequence. This entry belongs to a study of control samples from healthy donors and cancer patients. The CDR3 has 14 amino acids. V lost 5 bases and J lost 5, with 15 bases in between. The germline V gene has CDR1 SEHNR and CDR2 FQNEAQ (reference sequence). The data were produced by immunoSEQ multiplex PCR, yet TCRdb's version contains in-frame clones alone and is incomplete. Of about 100,000 clones detected, roughly 87% appear once; the ten largest clones hold 15% to 20%. This sequence originates from a woman aged 45-59 years in good health. This chain links TRBV7-9 with TRBJ2-5, with unresolved D. What was sequenced was blood. The CDR3 here is CASSRRWAPETQYF. Here the CDR3 DNA reads TGTGCCAGCAGCCGACGCTGGGCTCCGGAGACCCAGTACTTC.